This note documents a single T cell receptor (beta chain) sequence. Its antigen is currently unknown. The germline V gene encodes CDR1 GTSNPN and CDR2 SVGIG (reference sequence). This CDR3 is built from 16 residues. Trimming cost V 2 bases and J 2 bases; bases outside gene matches: 8. The sample comes from a study of shared clonotypes between healthy human individuals. General study results and limits: Only blood underwent sampling, and tissue repertoires likely differ.

Libraries were prepared by immunoSEQ multiplex PCR; TCRdb keeps only in-frame clonotypes and omits some of them. The sample contains about 2 million clones, around 95% of which appear only once. Researchers partitioned CD4+ cells into CD45RA+ naive and CD45RA-negative memory subsets. The sample comprised naive CD4+ T cells sorted from blood. Subset in this sample: CD45RA+ positively selected. The TCR sequence derives from a man aged 18 to 30 in good health. The chain links TRBV30 to TRBJ2-2, with 7 bases lining up with TRBD2. CDR3 sequence: CAWSQNSGLNTGELFF. DNA of the CDR3: TGTGCCTGGAGTCAAAATAGCGGGTTAAACACCGGGGAGCTGTTTTTT.